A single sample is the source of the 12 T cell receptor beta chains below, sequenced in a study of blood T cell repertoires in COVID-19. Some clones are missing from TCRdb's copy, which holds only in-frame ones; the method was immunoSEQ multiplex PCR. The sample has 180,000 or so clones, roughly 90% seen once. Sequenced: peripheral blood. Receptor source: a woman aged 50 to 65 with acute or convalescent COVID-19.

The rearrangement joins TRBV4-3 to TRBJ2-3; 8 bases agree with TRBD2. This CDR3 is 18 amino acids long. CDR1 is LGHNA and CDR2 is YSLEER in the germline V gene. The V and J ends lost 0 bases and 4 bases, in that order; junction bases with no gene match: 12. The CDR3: CASSQDLGGLGGADTQYF. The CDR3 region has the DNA TGCGCCAGCAGCCAAGATCTGGGGGGACTAGGCGGGGCAGATACGCAGTATTTT.

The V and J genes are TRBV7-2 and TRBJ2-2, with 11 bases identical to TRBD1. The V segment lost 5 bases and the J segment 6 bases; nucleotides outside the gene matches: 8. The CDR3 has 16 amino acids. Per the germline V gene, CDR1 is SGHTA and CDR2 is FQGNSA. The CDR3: CASSRTGGIFSGELFF. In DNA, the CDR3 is TGTGCCAGCAGCCGGACAGGGGGCATTTTTTCCGGGGAGCTGTTTTTT.

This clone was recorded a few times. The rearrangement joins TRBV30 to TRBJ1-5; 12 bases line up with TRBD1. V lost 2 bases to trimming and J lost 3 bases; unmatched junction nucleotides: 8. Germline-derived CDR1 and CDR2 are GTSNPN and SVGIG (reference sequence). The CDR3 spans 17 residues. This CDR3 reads CAWSTGTGGFVNQPQHF. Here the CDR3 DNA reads TGTGCCTGGAGTACCGGGACAGGGGGCTTCGTCAATCAGCCCCAGCATTTT.

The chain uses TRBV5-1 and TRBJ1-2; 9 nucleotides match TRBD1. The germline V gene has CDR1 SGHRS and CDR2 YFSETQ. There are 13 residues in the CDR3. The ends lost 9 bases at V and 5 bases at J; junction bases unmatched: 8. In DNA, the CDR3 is TGCGCCACCACGAGGGGACAGGGATATGGCTACACCTTC. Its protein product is CATTRGQGYGYTF.

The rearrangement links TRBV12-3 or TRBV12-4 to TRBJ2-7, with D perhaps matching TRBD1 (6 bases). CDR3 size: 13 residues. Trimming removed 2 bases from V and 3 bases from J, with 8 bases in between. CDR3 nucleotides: TGTGCCAGCAGTTTAACAGGGTACTACGAGCAGTACTTC. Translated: CASSLTGYYEQYF.

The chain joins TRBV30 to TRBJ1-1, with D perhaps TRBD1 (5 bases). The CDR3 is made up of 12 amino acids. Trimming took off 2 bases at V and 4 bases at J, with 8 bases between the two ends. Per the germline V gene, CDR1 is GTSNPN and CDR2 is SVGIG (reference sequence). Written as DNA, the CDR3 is TGTGCCTGGAGTCCAGGGCTCACTGAAGCTTTCTTT. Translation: CAWSPGLTEAFF.

Here the CDR3 reads CASSPETTGSGYGYTF. The DNA for the CDR3 is TGTGCCAGCTCTCCCGAAACTACAGGTTCGGGCTATGGCTACACCTTC. The chain couples TRBV18 to TRBJ1-2; possible D gene TRBD1, 5 bases. CDR1 is KGHSH, CDR2 LQKENI, per germline. V lost 6 bases, J lost 4 bases, and 21 bases lay in between. CDR3 length: 16 residues.

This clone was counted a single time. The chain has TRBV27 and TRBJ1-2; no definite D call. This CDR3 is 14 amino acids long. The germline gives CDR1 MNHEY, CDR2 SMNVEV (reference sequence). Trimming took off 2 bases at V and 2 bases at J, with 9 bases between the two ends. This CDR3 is CASSLKGANYGYTF. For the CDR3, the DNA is TGTGCCAGCAGTTTAAAAGGAGCAAACTATGGCTACACCTTC.

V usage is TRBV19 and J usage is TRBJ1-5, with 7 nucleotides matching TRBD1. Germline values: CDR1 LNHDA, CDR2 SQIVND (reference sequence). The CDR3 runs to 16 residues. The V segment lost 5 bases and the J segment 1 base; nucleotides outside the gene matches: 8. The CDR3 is CASSVQGISSNQPQHF. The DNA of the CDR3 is TGTGCCAGTAGTGTACAGGGGATCTCGAGCAATCAGCCCCAGCATTTT. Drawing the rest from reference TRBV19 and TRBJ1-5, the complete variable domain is DGGITQSPKYLFRKEGQNVTLSCEQNLNHDAMYWYRQDPGQGLRLIYYSQIVNDFQKGDIAEGYSVSREKKESFPLTVTSAQKNPTAFYLCASSVQGISSNQPQHFGDGTRLSIL.

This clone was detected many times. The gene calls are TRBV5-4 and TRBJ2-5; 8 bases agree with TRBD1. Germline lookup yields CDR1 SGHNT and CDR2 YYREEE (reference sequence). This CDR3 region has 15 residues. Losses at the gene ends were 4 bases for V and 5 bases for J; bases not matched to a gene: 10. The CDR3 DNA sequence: TGTGCCAGCAGCCCGGACAGGGCGGCCCGGGAGACCCAGTACTTC. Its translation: CASSPDRAARETQYF.

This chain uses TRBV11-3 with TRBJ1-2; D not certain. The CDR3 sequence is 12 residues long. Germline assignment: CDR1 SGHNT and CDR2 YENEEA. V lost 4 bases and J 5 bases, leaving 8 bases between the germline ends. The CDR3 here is CASSSTDYGYTF. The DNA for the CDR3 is TGTGCCAGCAGCTCCACAGATTATGGCTACACCTTC.

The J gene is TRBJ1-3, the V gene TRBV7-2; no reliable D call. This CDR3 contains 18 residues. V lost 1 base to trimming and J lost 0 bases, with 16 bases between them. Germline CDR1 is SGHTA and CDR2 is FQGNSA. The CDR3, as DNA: TGTGCCAGCAGCTTAGAGACGGGAGTTTATCCCTCTGGAAACACCATATATTTT. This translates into CASSLETGVYPSGNTIYF.